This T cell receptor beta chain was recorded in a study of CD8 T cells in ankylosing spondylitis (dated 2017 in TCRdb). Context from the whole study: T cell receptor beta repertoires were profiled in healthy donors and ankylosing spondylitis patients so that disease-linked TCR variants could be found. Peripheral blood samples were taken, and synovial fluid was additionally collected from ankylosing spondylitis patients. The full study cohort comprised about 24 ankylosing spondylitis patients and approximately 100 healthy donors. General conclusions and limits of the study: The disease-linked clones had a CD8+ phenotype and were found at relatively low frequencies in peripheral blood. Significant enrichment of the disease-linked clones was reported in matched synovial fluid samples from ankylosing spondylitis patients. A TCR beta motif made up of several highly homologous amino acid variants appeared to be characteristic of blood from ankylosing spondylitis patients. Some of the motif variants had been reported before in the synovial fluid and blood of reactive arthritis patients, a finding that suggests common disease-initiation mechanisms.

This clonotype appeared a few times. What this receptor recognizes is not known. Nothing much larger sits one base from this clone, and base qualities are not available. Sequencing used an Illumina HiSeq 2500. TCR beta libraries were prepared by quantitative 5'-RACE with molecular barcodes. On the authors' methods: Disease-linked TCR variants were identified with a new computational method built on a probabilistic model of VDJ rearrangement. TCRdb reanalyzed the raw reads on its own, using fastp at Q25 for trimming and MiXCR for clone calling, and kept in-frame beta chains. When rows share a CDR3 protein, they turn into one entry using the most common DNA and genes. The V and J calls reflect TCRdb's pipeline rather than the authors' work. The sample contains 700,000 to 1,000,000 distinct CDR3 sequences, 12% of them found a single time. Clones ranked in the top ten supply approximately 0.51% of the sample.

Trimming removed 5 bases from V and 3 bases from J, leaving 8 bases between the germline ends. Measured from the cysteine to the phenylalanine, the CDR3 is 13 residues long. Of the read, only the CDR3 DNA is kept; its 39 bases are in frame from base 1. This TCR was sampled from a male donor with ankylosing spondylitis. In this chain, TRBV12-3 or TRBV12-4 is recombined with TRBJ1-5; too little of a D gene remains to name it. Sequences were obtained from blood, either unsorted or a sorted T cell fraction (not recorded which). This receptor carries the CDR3 CASSKGNNQPQHF. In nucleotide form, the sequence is TGTGCCAGCAGTAAAGGTAACAATCAGCCCCAGCATTTT.